This T cell receptor (beta chain) appears in the sequencing data of a study of blood T cell repertoires in COVID-19. The data were produced by immunoSEQ multiplex PCR, yet TCRdb's version contains in-frame clones alone and is incomplete. The sample has 220,000 or so clones, just under 90% seen once. The V gene's germline CDR1 is SGHRS and CDR2 YFSETQ. The length of the CDR3 is 16 residues. The V end was cut by 4 bases, the J end by 3 bases, with 19 bases between. This clonotype was sampled from a man in his forties or fifties who had been exposed to COVID-19. Sequencing was performed on PBMCs or T cells enriched from blood (not recorded which). The chain recombines TRBV5-1 with TRBJ1-1; D remains ambiguous. CDR3 bases: TGCGCCAGCAGCCTCTTCGGACCTACCGGGGACACTGAAGCTTTCTTT. This encodes CASSLFGPTGDTEAFF.